These 15 T cell receptor beta chains originate from one sample sequenced in a study of blood T cell repertoires in COVID-19. Libraries were prepared by immunoSEQ multiplex PCR; TCRdb keeps only in-frame clonotypes and omits some of them. The sample lists some 85,000 clones; 75% to 85% were seen once. The sample consisted of peripheral blood. These TCRs come from a woman aged 80 or older with acute or convalescent COVID-19.

The rearrangement links TRBV4-1 to TRBJ1-2; 7 bases are shared with TRBD1. J gave up 8 bases and V 3 bases, and 15 bases lay outside the gene matches. The CDR3 is 16 amino acids. Germline values: CDR1 MGHRA, CDR2 YSYEKL. The CDR3 sequence is CASSHMGTEQGEGYTF. CDR3 sequence (DNA): TGCGCCAGCAGCCACATGGGGACAGAGCAGGGCGAGGGCTACACCTTC.

The chain carries TRBV12-3 or TRBV12-4 and TRBJ2-3, with D possibly TRBD2 on 6 matching bases. The CDR3 is 13 amino acids. Trimming pared 7 bases from V and 10 bases from J, leaving 18 bases between. CDR3 DNA sequence: TGTGCCAGCACCGGACTAATAGGGGATGCGCAGTATTTT. Translating it yields CASTGLIGDAQYF.

The chain joins TRBV30 to TRBJ2-5; 10 bases map to TRBD1. The V segment lost 3 bases and the J segment 4 bases; nucleotides outside the gene matches: 8. The CDR3 spans 15 residues. CDR1 GTSNPN and CDR2 SVGIG come from the germline V gene (reference sequence). CDR3 residues: CAWSQPGQGSETQYF. The CDR3 DNA follows: TGTGCCTGGAGCCAGCCGGGACAGGGGTCAGAGACCCAGTACTTC.

The CDR3, as DNA: TGTGCCAGCAGCTACACAGGGTTGAACTATGGCTACACCTTC. Protein: CASSYTGLNYGYTF. The chain joins TRBV7-9 to TRBJ1-2, with D perhaps TRBD1 (6 bases). Deletions cut 4 bases from V and 2 bases from J, with 11 bases between. In germline, CDR1 is SEHNR, CDR2 FQNEAQ (reference sequence). This CDR3 is 14 amino acids long.

The gene calls are TRBV6-5 and TRBJ2-4; possible D gene TRBD1, 6 bases. In germline, CDR1 is MNHEY, CDR2 SVGAGI. The CDR3 is 13 residues long. V was trimmed by 4 bases and J by 6 bases, leaving 10 bases between them. CDR3 bases: TGTGCCAGCAGTTCGGACAGCCGAAACATTCAGTACTTC. Its translation: CASSSDSRNIQYF.

The V call is TRBV18, the J call TRBJ1-2; 7 nucleotides line up with TRBD1. The V and J ends lost 0 bases and 5 bases, in that order; junction bases with no gene match: 6. In germline, CDR1 is KGHSH, CDR2 LQKENI. This CDR3 is built from 15 residues. The CDR3 DNA reads as TGTGCCAGCTCACCACCAGGACAGGTCCCTTATGGCTACACCTTC. Translated: CASSPPGQVPYGYTF.

V and J are TRBV9 and TRBJ2-1; the D gene is possibly TRBD1 (6 bases). The germline gives CDR1 SGDLS, CDR2 YYNGEE. The germline V and J ends were trimmed by 3 bases and 0 bases, with 10 bases remaining between them. The CDR3 is made up of 15 amino acids. The CDR3 reads CASSAKGVSYNEQFF. The CDR3 nucleotides read TGTGCCAGCAGCGCCAAGGGGGTCTCCTACAATGAGCAGTTCTTC.

The CDR3 bases are TGTGCCAGCAGTTTATGGGGGGGCAGGCCCCAGCATTTT. It translates to CASSLWGGRPQHF. The chain has TRBV27 and TRBJ1-5, with D perhaps TRBD1 (6 bases). The CDR3 covers 13 residues. The germline V gene has CDR1 MNHEY and CDR2 SMNVEV (reference sequence). The V and J ends lost 1 base and 9 bases respectively, with 10 bases between them.

This clone was seen more than once but under ten times. This chain joins TRBV18 and TRBJ1-5, with TRBD1 as a possible D gene (5 bases). Germline lookup yields CDR1 KGHSH and CDR2 LQKENI. This CDR3 spans 15 amino acids. V lost 1 base to trimming and J lost 5 bases, with 12 bases between them. The CDR3 spells CASSPRQGAHQPQHF. CDR3 coding DNA: TGTGCCAGCTCACCACGGCAGGGTGCGCATCAGCCCCAGCATTTT.

The chain recombines TRBV4-1 with TRBJ1-1; 8 nucleotides line up with TRBD1. The CDR3 length is 14 residues. CDR1 MGHRA and CDR2 YSYEKL come from the germline V gene. V was pared by 5 bases and J by 0 bases, with 2 bases of the junction left unmatched. The CDR3 reads CASSRGQVNTEAFF. As DNA, the CDR3 is TGCGCCAGCAGCAGGGGACAGGTGAACACTGAAGCTTTCTTT.

The V gene is TRBV3-1 (or the pseudogene TRBV3-2), the J gene TRBJ1-2; 8 bases are shared with TRBD1. The germline V gene has CDR1 LGHDT and CDR2 YNNKEL (reference sequence). CDR3 length: 15 residues. The J segment lost 2 bases and the V segment lost 2 bases, leaving 4 bases of the junction unmatched. The CDR3 loop reads CASSQLSGGNYGYTF. Here the CDR3 DNA reads TGTGCCAGCAGCCAACTCTCAGGGGGCAACTATGGCTACACCTTC.

The rearrangement links TRBV5-1 to TRBJ2-7; the match to TRBD1 covers 7 bases. V was clipped by 0 bases and J by 4 bases; unmatched bases: 7. The CDR3 has 15 residues. The germline CDR1 and CDR2 sequences are SGHRS and YFSETQ. As DNA, the CDR3 is TGCGCCAGCAGCTTGGAGGGACAGTCTTTTTACGAGCAGTACTTC. This translates into CASSLEGQSFYEQYF.

V gene TRBV6-5 combines with J gene TRBJ1-5, with D possibly being TRBD1 (6 bases). The CDR3 totals 16 residues. CDR1 is MNHEY, CDR2 SVGAGI, per germline. The V and J ends lost 0 bases and 1 base respectively, with 10 bases between them. The CDR3 DNA reads as TGTGCCAGCAGTTACTCGAAGGGGGGGAGCAATCAGCCCCAGCATTTT. Amino acid sequence: CASSYSKGGSNQPQHF.

The chain recombines TRBV2 with TRBJ2-7; D call uncertain. Germline V gene data show CDR1 as SNHLY and CDR2 as FYNNEI. This CDR3 has 12 amino acids. V was shortened by 5 bases and J by 2 bases, with 7 bases between the two germline ends. This CDR3 is CASSYTAYEQYF. CDR3 nucleotide sequence: TGTGCCAGCAGTTACACCGCCTACGAGCAGTACTTC.

The chain joins TRBV5-1 to TRBJ2-5; D call uncertain. V gave up 4 bases and J gave up 5 bases, with 15 bases separating them. The CDR3 loop spans 14 amino acids. Germline V gene sequence: CDR1 SGHRS, CDR2 YFSETQ. The CDR3 DNA follows: TGCGCCAGCAGCCCAGAATCATGGCAGGAGACCCAGTACTTC. This gives the protein CASSPESWQETQYF. Drawing the rest from reference TRBV5-1 and TRBJ2-5, the complete variable domain is KAGVTQTPRYLIKTRGQQVTLSCSPISGHRSVSWYQQTPGQGLQFLFEYFSETQRNKGNFPGRFSGRQFSNSRSEMNVSTLELGDSALYLCASSPESWQETQYFGPGTRLLVL.